Reported below is one T cell receptor (beta chain). Under the authors' procedure: Reference gene primer amplification gave nucleated cell count estimates. Generated by immunoSEQ multiplex PCR, the TCRdb table keeps only in-frame clones and is missing some. V, J and clone size reflect that table, while D and trimming were determined from the DNA. The data show under 250,000 clones, about 86% seen once. The source of the sample is a study of blood T cell repertoires in COVID-19. Study details: Italy, Spain and the United States were the sources of the convalescent and acute COVID-19 samples. The analysed material was cDNA or gDNA that came from T cells, B-cell-depleted T cells, or PBMCs.

The CDR3 has 15 amino acids. Trimming took 0 bases from V and 0 from J; bases not matched to a gene: 3. Germline values: CDR1 SGHRS, CDR2 YFSETQ. Source material: peripheral blood. The chain carries TRBV5-1 and TRBJ2-7, with 7 bases matching TRBD1. This sequence originates from a man in his fifties with active or convalescent COVID-19. For the CDR3, the DNA is TGCGCCAGCAGCTTGGACAGGGGTGTCTCCTACGAGCAGTACTTC. It codes for CASSLDRGVSYEQYF.